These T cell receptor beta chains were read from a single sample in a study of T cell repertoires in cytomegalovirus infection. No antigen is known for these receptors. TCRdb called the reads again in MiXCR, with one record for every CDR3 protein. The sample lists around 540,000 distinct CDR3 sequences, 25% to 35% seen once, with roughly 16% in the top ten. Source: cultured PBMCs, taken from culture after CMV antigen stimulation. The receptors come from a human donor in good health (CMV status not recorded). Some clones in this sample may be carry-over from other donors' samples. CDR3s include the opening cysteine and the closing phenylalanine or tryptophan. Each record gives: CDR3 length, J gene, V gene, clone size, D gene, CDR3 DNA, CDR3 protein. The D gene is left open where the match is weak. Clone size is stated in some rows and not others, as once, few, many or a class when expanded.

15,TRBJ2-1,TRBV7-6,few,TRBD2,TGTGCCAGCAGCCTTAGCGGGTCGAAAGGAAATGAGCAGTTCTTC,CASSLSGSKGNEQFF
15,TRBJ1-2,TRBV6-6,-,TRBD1,TGTGCCAGCAGTTACCGTAGACAGGGCAGGGATGGCTACACCTTC,CASSYRRQGRDGYTF
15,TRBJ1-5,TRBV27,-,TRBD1,TGTGCCAGCAGTCCAGGGACAGGGAGCCATCAGCCCCAGCATTTT,CASSPGTGSHQPQHF
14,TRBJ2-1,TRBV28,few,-,TGTGCCAGCAGCGATTCCCCTGTACGGAATGAGCAGTTCTTC,CASSDSPVRNEQFF
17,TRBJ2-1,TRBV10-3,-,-,TGTGCCATCGCCGAGCATGACTTGAGCGGAACCTACAATGAGCAGTTCTTC,CAIAEHDLSGTYNEQFF
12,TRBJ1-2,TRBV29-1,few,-,TGCAGCGAGGTTAAACGGGACTATGGCTACACCTTC,CSEVKRDYGYTF
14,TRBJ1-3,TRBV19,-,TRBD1,TGTGCCAGTCTTCAGGGGGCTTCTGGAAACACCATATATTTT,CASLQGASGNTIYF
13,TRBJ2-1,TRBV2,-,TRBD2,TGTGCCAGCAGAGACGCTAGCGGGAGGGCGGTGTTCTTC,CASRDASGRAVFF
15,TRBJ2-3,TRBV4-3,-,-,TGCGCCAGCAGCCAAGATGTCGTAAACACAGATACGCAGTATTTT,CASSQDVVNTDTQYF
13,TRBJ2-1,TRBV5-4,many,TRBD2,TGTGCCAGCAGCGGGAGGGCCTACAATGAGCAGTTCTTC,CASSGRAYNEQFF
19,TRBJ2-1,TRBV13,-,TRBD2,TGTGCCAGCAGCTCACCGGGACTAGCGGGAGGTGGGTCCTACAATGAGCAGTTCTTC,CASSSPGLAGGGSYNEQFF
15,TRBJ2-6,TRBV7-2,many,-,TGTGCCAGCAGCTTGGCAGACTCTGGGGCCAACGTCCTGACTTTC,CASSLADSGANVLTF
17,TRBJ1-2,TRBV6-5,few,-,TGTGCCAGCAGTTACTCGGGTGGAGGGCCCCAGCTCTATGGCTACACCTTC,CASSYSGGGPQLYGYTF
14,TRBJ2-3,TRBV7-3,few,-,TGTGCCAGCAGCCCCCCCGGGAACCAAGATACGCAGTATTTT,CASSPPGNQDTQYF
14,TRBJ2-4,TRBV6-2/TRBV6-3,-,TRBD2,TGTGCCAGCAGAGGCAGCGGGAGTTGGAACATTCAGTACTTC,CASRGSGSWNIQYF
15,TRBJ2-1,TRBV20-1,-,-,TGCAGTGCTAGAGCGGCGGCTCCTCCCCGCAATGAGCAGTTCTTC,CSARAAAPPRNEQFF
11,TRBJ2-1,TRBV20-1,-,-,TGCAGTGCCCCCACTCGGGATGAGCAGTTCTTC,CSAPTRDEQFF
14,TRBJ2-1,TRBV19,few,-,TGTGCCTCCAATGGGAGATCGGCCCACAATGAGCAGTTCTTC,CASNGRSAHNEQFF
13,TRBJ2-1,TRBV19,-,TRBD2,TGTGCCAGTAGTATAGATAGACTAGCGGGAGAGTTCTTC,CASSIDRLAGEFF
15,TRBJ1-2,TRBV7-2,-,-,TGTGCCAGCAGCTTAGAGGAGAGGGGGAACTATGGCTACACCTTC,CASSLEERGNYGYTF
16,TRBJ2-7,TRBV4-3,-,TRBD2,TGCGCCAGCAGCCAAGATATTACTAGCGGGAGCCACGAGCAGTACTTC,CASSQDITSGSHEQYF
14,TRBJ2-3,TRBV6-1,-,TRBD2,TGTGCCAGCAGTCCCCTAGCGGGCCCGGATACGCAGTATTTT,CASSPLAGPDTQYF
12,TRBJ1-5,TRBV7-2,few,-,TGTGCCAGCAGCCGCGGATCTCAGCCCCAGCATTTT,CASSRGSQPQHF
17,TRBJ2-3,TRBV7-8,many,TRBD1,TGTGCCAGCAGCTCCGCCGGGGACAGAAAACGCACAGATACGCAGTATTTT,CASSSAGDRKRTDTQYF
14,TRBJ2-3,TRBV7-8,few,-,TGTGCCAGCAGCTTAGGGACCGGGTTGAATACGCAGTATTTT,CASSLGTGLNTQYF
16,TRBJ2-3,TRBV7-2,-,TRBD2,TGTGCCAGCAGCGGTAATAGCGGGAGGGCCTCAGATACGCAGTATTTT,CASSGNSGRASDTQYF
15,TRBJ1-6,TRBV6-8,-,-,TGTGCCAGCAGTTACTCTTCAGGGAAGGGGTCACCCCTCCACTTT,CASSYSSGKGSPLHF
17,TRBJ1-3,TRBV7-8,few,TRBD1,TGTGCCAGCAGCCCGAGACAGGGACCTTCCTCTGGAAACACCATATATTTT,CASSPRQGPSSGNTIYF
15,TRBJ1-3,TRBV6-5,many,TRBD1,TGTGCCAGCAGTTACTTCGGGACAGAAGCCGACACCATATATTTT,CASSYFGTEADTIYF
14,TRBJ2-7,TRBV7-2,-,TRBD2,TGTGCCAGCAGCCCCGGGACTAGCGGGGCCGAGCAGTACTTC,CASSPGTSGAEQYF
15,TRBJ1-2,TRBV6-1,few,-,TGTGCCAGCAGTTATATGGACAGACGAGGCTATGGCTACACCTTC,CASSYMDRRGYGYTF
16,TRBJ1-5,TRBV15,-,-,TGTGCCACCAGCAGAGATCGTTCCTACGTCAATCAGCCCCAGCATTTT,CATSRDRSYVNQPQHF
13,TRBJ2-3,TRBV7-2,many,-,TGTGCCAGCCGCCTGGCGGGGCGTAATACGCAGTATTTT,CASRLAGRNTQYF
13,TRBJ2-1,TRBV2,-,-,TGTGCCAGCGGGAGTCCGAACTACAATGAGCAGTTCTTC,CASGSPNYNEQFF
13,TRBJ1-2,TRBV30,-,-,TGTGCCTGGAGTGTTGATTCCCGGGTTGTAGACACCTTC,CAWSVDSRVVDTF
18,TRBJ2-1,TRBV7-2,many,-,TGTGCCAGCAGCTTATACTGGTCCGGCACTAATCCCTACAATGAGCAGTTCTTC,CASSLYWSGTNPYNEQFF
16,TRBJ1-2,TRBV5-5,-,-,TGTGCCAGCAGCTTGGTATACGACAGCCCGAACTATGGCTACACCTTC,CASSLVYDSPNYGYTF
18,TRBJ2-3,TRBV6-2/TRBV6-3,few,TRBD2,TGTGCCAGCAGTTACTTACGGACTAGCGGGAGAAACACAGATACGCAGTATTTT,CASSYLRTSGRNTDTQYF
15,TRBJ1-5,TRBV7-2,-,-,TGTGCCAGCAGCTTTCAGGTTAGGGGCAATCAGCCCCAGCATTTT,CASSFQVRGNQPQHF
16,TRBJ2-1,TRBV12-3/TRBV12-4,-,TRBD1,TGTGCCAGCAGCTCCCTGAGGGGACAGGGAATTAATGAGCAGTTCTTC,CASSSLRGQGINEQFF
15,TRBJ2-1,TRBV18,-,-,TGTGCCAGCTCACCCCAAGCGGTATGGAGCGATGAGCAGTTCTTC,CASSPQAVWSDEQFF
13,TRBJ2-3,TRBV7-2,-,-,TGTGCCAGCAGGACGGCGGGGACAGATACGCAGTATTTT,CASRTAGTDTQYF
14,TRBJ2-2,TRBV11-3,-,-,TGTGCCAGCAGCTTAGGACCTGAACACGGGGAGCTGTTTTTT,CASSLGPEHGELFF
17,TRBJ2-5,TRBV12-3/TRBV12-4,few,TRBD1,TGTGCCAGCAGTTTAGGGGACAGGACGGTATTGGAAGAGACCCAGTACTTC,CASSLGDRTVLEETQYF
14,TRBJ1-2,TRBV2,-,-,TGTGCCAGCAGACCCACGGGGGCGAACTATGGCTACACCTTC,CASRPTGANYGYTF
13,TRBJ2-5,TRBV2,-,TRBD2,TGTGCCAGCAGTGTGCTAGCGGAAGAGACCCAGTACTTC,CASSVLAEETQYF
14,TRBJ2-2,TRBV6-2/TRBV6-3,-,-,TGTGCCAGCAGTTACCTGAGGGACGCCGGGGAGCTGTTTTTT,CASSYLRDAGELFF
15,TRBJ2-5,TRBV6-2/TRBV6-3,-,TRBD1,TGTGCCAGCAGGGGTCCCTCCGGGACAGAAGAGACCCAGTACTTC,CASRGPSGTEETQYF
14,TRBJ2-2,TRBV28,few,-,TGTGCCAGCAGAACCGGGACTGACACCGGGGAGCTGTTTTTT,CASRTGTDTGELFF
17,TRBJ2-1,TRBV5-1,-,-,TGCGCCAGCAGCTTGGCCGGCGCGGGGATAGGTCGGAATGAGCAGTTCTTC,CASSLAGAGIGRNEQFF
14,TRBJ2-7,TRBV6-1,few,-,TGTGCCAGCAGTGAACGCGGGGCCCCGGGCGAGCAGTACTTC,CASSERGAPGEQYF
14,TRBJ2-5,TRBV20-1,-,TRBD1,TGCAGTGCTAGATGGGACAGTCTGCGAGAGACCCAGTACTTC,CSARWDSLRETQYF
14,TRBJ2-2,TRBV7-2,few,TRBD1,TGTGCCAGCAGCCAACAGGGGGCGCTCGGGGAGCTGTTTTTT,CASSQQGALGELFF
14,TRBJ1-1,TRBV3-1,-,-,TGTGCCAGCAGCCAATCCACACGAAACACTGAAGCTTTCTTT,CASSQSTRNTEAFF
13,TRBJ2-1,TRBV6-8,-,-,TGTGCCAGCAGGGGAGGAGGTAACAATGACCAGTTCTTC,CASRGGGNNDQFF
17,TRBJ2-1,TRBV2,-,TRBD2,TGTGCCAGCCTGGCACTGGGGGCGGGAGGGCGTTTAAGAGAGCAGTTCTTC,CASLALGAGGRLREQFF
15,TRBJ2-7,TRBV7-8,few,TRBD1,TGTGCCAGCAGCCGCGCCGGGACAGAAAGATACGAGCAGTACTTC,CASSRAGTERYEQYF
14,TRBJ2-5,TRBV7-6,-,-,TGTGCCAGCAGTAACAGCGGGTACCAAGAGACCCAGTACTTC,CASSNSGYQETQYF
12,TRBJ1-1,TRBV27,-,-,TGTGCCAGCAAGACGCGGGGCCGCGTGGCTTTCTTT,CASKTRGRVAFF
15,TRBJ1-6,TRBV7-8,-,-,TGTGCCAGCAGCCCAGAGGACTTTTTCGGTTCACCCCTCCACTTT,CASSPEDFFGSPLHF